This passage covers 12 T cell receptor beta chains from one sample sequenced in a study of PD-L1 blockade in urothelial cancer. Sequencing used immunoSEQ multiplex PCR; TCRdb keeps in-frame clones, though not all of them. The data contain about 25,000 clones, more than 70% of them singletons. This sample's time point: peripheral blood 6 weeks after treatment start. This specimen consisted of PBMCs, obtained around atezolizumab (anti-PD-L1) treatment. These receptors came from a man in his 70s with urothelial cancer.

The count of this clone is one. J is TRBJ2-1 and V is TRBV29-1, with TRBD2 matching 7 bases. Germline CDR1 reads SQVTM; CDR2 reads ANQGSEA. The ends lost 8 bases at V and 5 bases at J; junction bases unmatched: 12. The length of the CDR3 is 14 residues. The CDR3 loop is CSTSRGGSDNEQFF. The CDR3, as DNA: TGCAGCACTTCTAGGGGCGGGAGCGACAATGAGCAGTTCTTC.

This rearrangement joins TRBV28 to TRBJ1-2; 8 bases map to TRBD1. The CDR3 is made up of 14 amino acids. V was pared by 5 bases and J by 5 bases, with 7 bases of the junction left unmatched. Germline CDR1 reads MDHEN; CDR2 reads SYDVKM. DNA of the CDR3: TGTGCCAGCAGTATAGATCAGGGGGCGTATGGCTACACCTTC. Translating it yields CASSIDQGAYGYTF.

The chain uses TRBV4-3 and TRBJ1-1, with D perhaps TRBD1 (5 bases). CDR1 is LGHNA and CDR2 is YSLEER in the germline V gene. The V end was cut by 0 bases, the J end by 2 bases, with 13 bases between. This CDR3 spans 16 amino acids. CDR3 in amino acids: CASSQDPGPRNTEAFF. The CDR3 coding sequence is TGCGCCAGCAGCCAAGACCCAGGGCCACGAAACACTGAAGCTTTCTTT.

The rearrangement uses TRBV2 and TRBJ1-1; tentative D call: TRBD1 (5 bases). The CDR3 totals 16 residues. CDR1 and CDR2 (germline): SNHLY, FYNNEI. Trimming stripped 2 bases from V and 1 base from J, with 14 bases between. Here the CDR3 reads CASSEYKMGGNTEAFF. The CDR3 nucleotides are TGTGCCAGCAGTGAATATAAGATGGGGGGGAACACTGAAGCTTTCTTT.

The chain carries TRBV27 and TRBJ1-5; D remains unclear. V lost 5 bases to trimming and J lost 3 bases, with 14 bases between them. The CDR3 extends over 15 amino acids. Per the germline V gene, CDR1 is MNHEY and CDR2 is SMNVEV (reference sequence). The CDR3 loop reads CASSPPGSYNQPQHF. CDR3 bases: TGTGCCAGCAGTCCCCCAGGTTCCTACAATCAGCCCCAGCATTTT.

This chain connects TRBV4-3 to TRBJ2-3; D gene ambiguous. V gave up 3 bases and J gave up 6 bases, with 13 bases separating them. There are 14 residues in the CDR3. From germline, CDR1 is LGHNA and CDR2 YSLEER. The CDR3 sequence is CASSQVLAEDTQYF. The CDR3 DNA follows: TGCGCCAGCAGCCAGGTCCTCGCGGAGGATACGCAGTATTTT.

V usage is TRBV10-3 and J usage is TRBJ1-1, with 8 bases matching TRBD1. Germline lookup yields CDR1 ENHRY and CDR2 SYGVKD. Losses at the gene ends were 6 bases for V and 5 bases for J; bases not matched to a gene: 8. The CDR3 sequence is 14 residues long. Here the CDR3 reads CAISPDRGATEAFF. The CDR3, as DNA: TGTGCCATCAGCCCCGACAGGGGAGCGACTGAAGCTTTCTTT.

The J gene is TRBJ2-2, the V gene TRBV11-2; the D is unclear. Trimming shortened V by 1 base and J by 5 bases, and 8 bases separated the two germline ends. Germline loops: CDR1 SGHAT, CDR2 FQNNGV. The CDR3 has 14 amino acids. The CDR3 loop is CASSLVRRTGELFF. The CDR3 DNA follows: TGTGCCAGCAGCTTAGTGAGGCGGACCGGGGAGCTGTTTTTT.

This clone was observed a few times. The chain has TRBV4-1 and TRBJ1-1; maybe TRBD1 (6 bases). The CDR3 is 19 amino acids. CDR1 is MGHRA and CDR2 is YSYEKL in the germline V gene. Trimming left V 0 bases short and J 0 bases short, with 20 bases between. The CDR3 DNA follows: TGCGCCAGCAGCCAAGATGTTTTAGTAGGGGGACGGATGAACACTGAAGCTTTCTTT. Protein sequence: CASSQDVLVGGRMNTEAFF.

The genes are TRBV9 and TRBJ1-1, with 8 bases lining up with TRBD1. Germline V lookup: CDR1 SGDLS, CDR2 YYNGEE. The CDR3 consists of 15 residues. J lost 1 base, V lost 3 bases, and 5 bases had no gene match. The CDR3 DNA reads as TGTGCCAGCAGCGCCTCCGGGACAGGGAACACTGAAGCTTTCTTT. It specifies CASSASGTGNTEAFF.

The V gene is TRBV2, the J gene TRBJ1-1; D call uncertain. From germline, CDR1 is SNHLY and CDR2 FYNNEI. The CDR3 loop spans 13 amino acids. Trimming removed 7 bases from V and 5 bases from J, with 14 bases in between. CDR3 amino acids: CASNQETGTEAFF. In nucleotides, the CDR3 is TGTGCCAGCAACCAGGAAACGGGGACTGAAGCTTTCTTT.

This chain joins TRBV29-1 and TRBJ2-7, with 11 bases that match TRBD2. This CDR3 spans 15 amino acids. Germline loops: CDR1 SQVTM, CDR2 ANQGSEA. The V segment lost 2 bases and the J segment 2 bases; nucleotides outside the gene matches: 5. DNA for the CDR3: TGCAGCGTTGAAACTAGCGGGAGTTACGCCTACGAGCAGTACTTC. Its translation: CSVETSGSYAYEQYF.